This T cell receptor (beta chain) was sequenced in a study of T-cell reconstitution after alpha-beta-depleted transplantation in children. General study findings and limits: Recipient T cells and thymic progenitors that survived gave rise to the high TCRbeta diversity observed at day 60 in some patients. At around two months after transplant, the alpha-beta T cells were reportedly derived from several hundred expanded clones that came from non-depleted graft cells. Newly made T cells mostly supplied T-cell counts and diversity one year after transplant.

A word on this clonotype: Antigen specificity is unknown.

Researchers prepared the TCRbeta library using unique molecular identifiers, the study reports. TCRdb fed the PCR reads into MiXCR, producing one record per CDR3 protein. This sample has about 500,000 distinct CDR3 sequences, with approximately 10% found just once. Trimming took off 5 bases at V and 2 bases at J, with 22 bases between the two ends. The CDR3 spans 17 residues. Germline loops: CDR1 SGHTA, CDR2 FQGNSA. The origin of this receptor is a female patient under 10 years old who had a stem cell transplant for aplastic anemia, so the T cells may come from the graft donor. The specimen comprised PBMCs, mostly from graft donor cells, sampled 180 days after TCRalphabeta/CD19-depleted stem cell transplant. The chain combines TRBV7-2 with TRBJ2-7, with a weak D call TRBD2 (5 bases). CDR3 region: CASSPGGEGGPAYEQYF. The DNA for the CDR3 is TGTGCCAGCAGCCCGGGCGGTGAGGGCGGACCAGCCTACGAGCAGTACTTC. The variable domain in full, with the rest retrieved from reference TRBV7-2 and TRBJ2-7, is GAGVSQSPSNKVTEKGKDVELRCDPISGHTALYWYRQSLGQGLEFLIYFQGNSAPDKSGLPSDRFSAERTGGSVSTLTIQRTQQEDSAVYLCASSPGGEGGPAYEQYFGPGTRLTVT.